This T cell receptor (beta chain) was observed in a study of T cells after yellow fever vaccination. Study-wide results and caveats: Abundant bulk-population clonotypes could contaminate the FACS-sorted repertoires. Once the booster was given, most primary-vaccination clones reappeared, at approximately 97% for CD4 and roughly 85% for CD8.

It was through 5'RACE template switching that TCR cDNA was made, with a universal primer site and UMIs added. A single record per CDR3 protein comes from TCRdb applying MiXCR to the 5' RACE reads. The table lists about 160,000 distinct CDR3 sequences, about 7% of them singletons, with 2.5% in the top ten. This clonotype occurred many times. What it recognizes is unknown. Trimming shortened V by 8 bases and J by 5 bases, and 18 bases separated the two germline ends. Germline assignment: CDR1 MDHEN and CDR2 SYDVKM. The CDR3 contains 14 residues. This specimen consisted of CD4+ T cells sorted from PBMCs, obtained 5 to 6 days after the first yellow fever vaccination. The sequence derives from a man aged 18 to 30 who received the YFV17D yellow fever vaccine. This sequence joins TRBV28 and TRBJ2-5, with a possible D match to TRBD2 (5 bases). This CDR3 is CASQNDGGMETQYF. DNA of the CDR3: TGTGCCAGCCAGAACGATGGAGGAATGGAGACCCAGTACTTC.